Following are 20 T cell receptor beta chains from one sample sequenced in a study of T cells in Graves' hyperthyroidism and ophthalmopathy. Researchers amplified the TCR beta CDR3 regions from RNA transcripts. HTBI primers were the set used in a first-round RT-PCR of the TCR CDR3. TCRdb ran MiXCR on the multiplex PCR reads and lists one entry per CDR3 protein. The sample yields about 700,000 distinct CDR3 sequences, 12% to 15% seen once. The sequenced sample consisted of blood. These receptors were obtained from a woman younger than 30 with Graves' hyperthyroidism.

Only a few counts were recorded for this clonotype. The genes are TRBV5-1 and TRBJ1-2; D perhaps matches TRBD1 (6 bases). CDR1 and CDR2 from the germline V gene are SGHRS and YFSETQ. The CDR3 contains 16 residues. Deletions cut 3 bases from V and 4 bases from J, with 19 bases between. The CDR3 DNA reads as TGCGCCAGCAGCTGGGGGTCCAGGGGCGGACTCTATGGCTACACCTTC. Amino acid sequence: CASSWGSRGGLYGYTF.

This clonotype has a handful of counts. The genes are TRBV7-9 and TRBJ2-3; TRBD2 matches 14 bases. The CDR3 totals 16 residues. The V gene end was trimmed by 5 bases and the J gene end by 5 bases; junction bases not matched to a gene: 6. Germline loops: CDR1 SEHNR, CDR2 FQNEAQ (reference sequence). CDR3 DNA sequence: TGTGCCAGCAGCACCGGGACTAGCGGGGGACGAGATACGCAGTATTTT. This codes for CASSTGTSGGRDTQYF.

This clonotype was counted at least ten times. This chain uses TRBV2 with TRBJ2-4, with no clear D. Deletions cut 5 bases from V and 0 bases from J, with 20 bases between. Germline V gene data show CDR1 as SNHLY and CDR2 as FYNNEI. CDR3 length: 18 residues. The CDR3 DNA is TGTGCCAGCAGTAGGGCGTGGCAGAACCCCCTAGCCAAAAACATTCAGTACTTC. It codes for CASSRAWQNPLAKNIQYF.

In this sample, this clonotype turned up many times. This chain links TRBV30 with TRBJ2-7; TRBD2 might be the D (5 bases). V lost 1 base and J lost 4, with 14 bases in between. The CDR3 runs to 14 residues. Looked up from germline, CDR1 is GTSNPN and CDR2 is SVGIG (reference sequence). CDR3 in amino acids: CAWSGTGYGYEQYF. CDR3 nucleotides: TGTGCCTGGAGTGGGACTGGCTATGGGTACGAGCAGTACTTC.

This clonotype was seen repeatedly, ten times or more. The chain carries TRBV6-2 or TRBV6-3 and TRBJ2-5; D not certain. Trimming pared 8 bases from V and 2 bases from J, leaving 18 bases between. There are 15 residues in the CDR3. The germline V gene encodes CDR1 MNHEY and CDR2 SVGEGT. This CDR3 is CASGATGIAQETQYF. In DNA form, the CDR3 reads TGTGCCAGCGGAGCCACCGGCATTGCGCAAGAGACCCAGTACTTC.

There are many counts of this clonotype. CDR3 in DNA: TGTGCCTGGAGTGTACCGGAGAACGACAGGGTCTATGGCTACACCTTC. This codes for CAWSVPENDRVYGYTF. This sequence joins TRBV30 and TRBJ1-2, with 7 bases aligning to TRBD1. Germline assignment: CDR1 GTSNPN and CDR2 SVGIG (reference sequence). V was clipped by 0 bases and J by 4 bases; unmatched bases: 11. This CDR3 comprises 16 residues. The full variable domain, its missing parts supplied by reference TRBV30 and TRBJ1-2, is SQTIHQWPATLVQPVGSPLSLECTVEGTSNPNLYWYRQAAGRGLQLLFYSVGIGQISSEVPQNLSASRPQDRQFILSSKKLLLSDSGFYLCAWSVPENDRVYGYTFGSGTRLTVV.

This clonotype has a handful of counts. This chain uses TRBV20-1 with TRBJ1-1; D unresolved. Per germline, CDR1 DFQATT and CDR2 SNEGSKA (reference sequence). Trimming pared 6 bases from V and 0 bases from J, leaving 11 bases between. The CDR3 is 13 residues long. CDR3 in DNA: TGCAGTGCGGAGGACCGGGTGAACACTGAAGCTTTCTTT. Amino acid sequence: CSAEDRVNTEAFF.

The table lists this clonotype with many counts. This chain links TRBV7-2 with TRBJ2-3, with no clear D. The V gene lost 4 bases and the J gene lost 4 bases, with 12 bases spanning the gap. Germline assignment: CDR1 SGHTA and CDR2 FQGNSA. The CDR3 consists of 14 residues. DNA of the CDR3: TGTGCCAGCAGCTCCTACCGCCAGGCAGATACGCAGTATTTT. It encodes CASSSYRQADTQYF.

The sample holds many counts of this clonotype. Here the CDR3 DNA reads TGTGCCAGCAGCAAACCGGGATCCCCCTACGAGCAGTACTTC. Residues: CASSKPGSPYEQYF. The V call is TRBV7-2, the J call TRBJ2-7, with D possibly TRBD2 on 5 matching bases. CDR3 length equals 14 residues. Germline CDR1 and CDR2: SGHTA and FQGNSA. Trimming removed 5 bases at V and 2 bases at J, with 13 bases between.

The rearrangement uses TRBV6-1 and TRBJ1-5, with TRBD1 identical over 8 bases. CDR3 size: 17 residues. After removal of 5 bases from V and 5 bases from J, the junction contained 14 bases not matched to a gene. In germline, CDR1 is MNHNS, CDR2 SASEGT. The CDR3 loop reads CASSLTPQTGGHQPQHF. CDR3 coding DNA: TGTGCCAGCAGTTTAACCCCCCAAACAGGGGGTCATCAGCCCCAGCATTTT.

This clonotype was seen once. The chain combines TRBV4-1 with TRBJ2-2; D might be TRBD2 (5 bases). V lost 2 bases, J lost 4 bases, and 11 bases lay in between. The CDR3 length is 15 residues. Germline V lookup: CDR1 MGHRA, CDR2 YSYEKL. This CDR3 is CASSQPARGTGELFF. The CDR3 DNA is TGCGCCAGCAGCCAACCCGCCCGGGGCACCGGGGAGCTGTTTTTT.

This clonotype showed up just a few times. The CDR3 region is CASSQTSPFEAFF. CDR3 in DNA: TGTGCCAGCAGTCAAACCTCTCCCTTTGAAGCTTTCTTT. The J gene is TRBJ1-1, the V gene TRBV14, with D unclear. Germline lookup yields CDR1 SGHDN and CDR2 FVKESK. V gave up 6 bases and J gave up 7 bases, with 15 bases separating them. This CDR3 has 13 residues.

This clonotype was seen a handful of times. The chain carries TRBV5-8 and TRBJ1-3; no firm D call. V was shortened by 4 bases and J by 0 bases, with 17 bases between the two germline ends. The germline V gene has CDR1 SGHTS and CDR2 YDEGEE. This CDR3 has 17 residues. CDR3 nucleotides: TGTGCCAGCAGCCGGACCTTCAGTTCCCTCTCTGGAAACACCATATATTTT. Encoded protein: CASSRTFSSLSGNTIYF.

The chain links TRBV20-1 to TRBJ1-3; 7 positions agree with TRBD1. Germline CDR1 is DFQATT and CDR2 is SNEGSKA (reference sequence). J gave up 6 bases and V 4 bases, and 3 bases lay outside the gene matches. CDR3 size: 12 residues. CDR3 loop: CSATQGENTIYF. The CDR3 DNA reads TGCAGTGCTACTCAGGGGGAAAACACCATATATTTT.

The sample holds many counts of this clonotype. The chain employs TRBV20-1 and TRBJ1-5; a possible D gene is TRBD1 (5 bases). Deletions cut 1 base from V and 3 bases from J, with 16 bases between. There are 16 residues in the CDR3. Looked up from germline, CDR1 is DFQATT and CDR2 is SNEGSKA (reference sequence). This CDR3 is CSARVGGALNNQPQHF. The CDR3 region has the DNA TGCAGTGCTAGAGTGGGAGGGGCCCTTAACAATCAGCCCCAGCATTTT.

This clonotype was counted between two and nine times. J is TRBJ2-1 and V is TRBV7-2; D remains ambiguous. Trimming stripped 3 bases from V and 7 bases from J, with 10 bases between. The CDR3 length is 13 residues. Germline V gene sequence: CDR1 SGHTA, CDR2 FQGNSA. CDR3 region: CASSFFYRNEQFF. CDR3 sequence (DNA): TGTGCCAGCAGCTTCTTTTACCGAAATGAGCAGTTCTTC.

This clonotype was seen repeatedly, ten times or more. This chain connects TRBV19 to TRBJ2-3, with 9 nucleotides matching TRBD2. Germline values: CDR1 LNHDA, CDR2 SQIVND (reference sequence). This CDR3 is 16 amino acids long. V was clipped by 5 bases and J by 5 bases; unmatched bases: 11. Written as DNA, the CDR3 is TGTGCCAGTAGTGATGCAGCGGGAGGTTATAAAGATACGCAGTATTTT. This encodes CASSDAAGGYKDTQYF.

In this sample, this clonotype turned up a few times. V and J are TRBV2 and TRBJ2-2, with 8 bases lining up with TRBD1. V trimming: 6 bases; J trimming: 0 bases; junction bases outside the gene matches: 6. CDR3 length equals 16 residues. Germline values: CDR1 SNHLY, CDR2 FYNNEI. The CDR3 DNA follows: TGTGCCAGCAGCGACGGACAGGGCCCGAACACCGGGGAGCTGTTTTTT. This codes for CASSDGQGPNTGELFF.

This clonotype was observed many times. The chain is built from TRBV6-5 and TRBJ2-5, with D tentatively TRBD1 (5 bases). Germline CDR1 and CDR2: MNHEY and SVGAGI. The V and J ends lost 0 bases and 2 bases respectively, with 10 bases between them. The CDR3 totals 15 residues. The CDR3: CASSYSTPGQETQYF. For the CDR3, the DNA is TGTGCCAGCAGTTACTCGACTCCAGGGCAAGAGACCCAGTACTTC.

The chain combines TRBV14 with TRBJ2-2, with D possibly being TRBD2 (5 bases). The germline V gene encodes CDR1 SGHDN and CDR2 FVKESK. This CDR3 has 17 amino acids. V gave up 0 bases and J gave up 3 bases, with 14 bases separating them. The CDR3 is CASSQDLGLAHTGELFF. CDR3 bases: TGTGCCAGCAGCCAAGATCTTGGACTGGCGCACACCGGGGAGCTGTTTTTT.